The next 18 T cell receptor beta chains were all read from a single sample in a study of cytomegalovirus exposure and HLA in healthy donors. 13 Jbeta primers and 60 Vbeta primers were used for the PCR. Sequencing was performed with immunoSEQ multiplex PCR; in TCRdb, only in-frame clones are kept and a portion is missing. The sample lists 82,000 or so clones; around a tenth were seen once. Specimen: PBMCs. These receptors originate from a man between 60 and 75 years old in good health and CMV-seropositive.

V and J are TRBV18 and TRBJ1-2; TRBD1 matches at 7 bases. Germline loops: CDR1 KGHSH, CDR2 LQKENI. V shed 3 bases and J 2 bases; nucleotides not matched to a gene: 6. The CDR3 loop spans 15 amino acids. For the CDR3, the DNA is TGTGCCAGCTCACCCTCTGAGACAGGGAACTATGGCTACACCTTC. Its translation: CASSPSETGNYGYTF.

The rearrangement links TRBV11-1 to TRBJ2-2, with D possibly TRBD2 on 5 matching bases. V was cut by 4 bases and J by 6 bases, with 15 bases left in between. The germline V gene encodes CDR1 SGHAT and CDR2 FQDESV (reference sequence). The length of the CDR3 is 15 residues. For the CDR3, the DNA is TGTGCCAGCAGCTGGGGTCCTAGCCGATCCGGGGAGCTGTTTTTT. Its translation: CASSWGPSRSGELFF.

The CDR3 bases are TGTGCCAGCAGCTTGGTATACGGGACACTAGCAACTAATGAAAAACTGTTTTTT. It is translated as CASSLVYGTLATNEKLFF. The rearrangement uses TRBV5-4 and TRBJ1-4, with D tentatively TRBD1 (6 bases). This CDR3 has 18 residues. Per the germline V gene, CDR1 is SGHNT and CDR2 is YYREEE (reference sequence). The V end lost 0 bases, the J end lost 0 bases, and 15 bases lay between the germline ends. The variable domain in full, with the rest retrieved from reference TRBV5-4 and TRBJ1-4, is ETGVTQSPTHLIKTRGQQVTLRCSSQSGHNTVSWYQQALGQGPQFIFQYYREEENGRGNFPPRFSGLQFPNYSSELNVNALELDDSALYLCASSLVYGTLATNEKLFFGSGTQLSVL.

The CDR3 DNA sequence: TGTGCCAGCAGTCTAAATGACGGGGGGCGAACTTTCTTT. Its protein product is CASSLNDGGRTFF. This chain connects TRBV6-5 to TRBJ1-1, with a tentative D call TRBD1 (6 bases). Germline V gene data show CDR1 as MNHEY and CDR2 as SVGAGI. V was shortened by 5 bases and J by 12 bases, with 19 bases between the two germline ends. This CDR3 comprises 13 residues.

This rearrangement joins TRBV20-1 to TRBJ1-2, with 7 bases fitting TRBD1. CDR1 is DFQATT and CDR2 is SNEGSKA in the germline V gene (reference sequence). The CDR3 is 11 residues long. V shed 7 bases, J shed 5 bases, and the junction held 4 bases outside the gene matches. CDR3 DNA sequence: TGCAGTGTTAGGGACAGTTATGGCTACACCTTC. Amino acids: CSVRDSYGYTF.

This clone was counted only a few times. The chain combines TRBV28 with TRBJ2-3, with 8 bases that match TRBD1. The germline gives CDR1 MDHEN, CDR2 SYDVKM. The CDR3 loop spans 14 amino acids. The junction had 3 bases not matched to a gene; V was cut back by 4 bases and J by 3 bases. The CDR3 loop reads CASSSGQGTDTQYF. DNA for the CDR3: TGTGCCAGCAGTTCCGGACAGGGAACAGATACGCAGTATTTT.

Only a few counts were recorded for this clone. V usage is TRBV27 and J usage is TRBJ1-2, with D possibly TRBD1 on 5 matching bases. Germline-derived CDR1 and CDR2 are MNHEY and SMNVEV (reference sequence). The CDR3 has 14 residues. V was trimmed by 3 bases and J by 4 bases, leaving 12 bases between them. This CDR3 is CASSFPGPAYGYTF. The CDR3 DNA follows: TGTGCCAGCAGTTTCCCAGGGCCGGCCTATGGCTACACCTTC.

The chain uses TRBV6-1 and TRBJ2-7; 7 bases map to TRBD2. After removal of 6 bases from V and 3 bases from J, the junction contained 8 bases not matched to a gene. The CDR3 length is 14 residues. Germline V gene data show CDR1 as MNHNS and CDR2 as SASEGT. The CDR3 region has the DNA TGTGCCAGCAGCTGGGGGGGAGGGAACTACGAGCAGTACTTC. Its protein is CASSWGGGNYEQYF.

The J gene is TRBJ2-3, the V gene TRBV9, with D hard to call. This CDR3 comprises 13 residues. Germline CDR1 and CDR2: SGDLS and YYNGEE. Trimming cost V 4 bases and J 3 bases, with 9 bases left between them. In DNA form, the CDR3 reads TGTGCCAGCAGCTCCCTCCGTACAGATACGCAGTATTTT. Its translation: CASSSLRTDTQYF.

The J gene is TRBJ1-5, the V gene TRBV5-1; tentatively, D is TRBD1 (5 bases). Germline V gives CDR1 SGHRS, CDR2 YFSETQ. V gave up 0 bases and J gave up 2 bases, with 12 bases separating them. This CDR3 comprises 16 residues. This CDR3 reads CASSLDLAGGNQPQHF. The DNA of the CDR3 is TGCGCCAGCAGCTTGGACCTCGCGGGGGGCAATCAGCCCCAGCATTTT.

This clone has a handful of counts. The chain employs TRBV25-1 and TRBJ1-2; 8 bases match TRBD1. Trimming at V came to 2 bases and at J to 6 bases, leaving 2 bases not matched to a gene. Germline CDR1 and CDR2: MGHDK and SYGVNS. The CDR3 length is 13 residues. CDR3 protein: CASSEQGADGYTF. CDR3 coding DNA: TGTGCCAGCAGTGAACAGGGGGCGGATGGCTACACCTTC.

The table lists this clone with a few counts. The rearrangement links TRBV7-3 to TRBJ1-1; a weak D match, TRBD1 (5 bases). Germline V gene sequence: CDR1 SGHTA, CDR2 FQGTGA. This CDR3 has 13 residues. The V end was cut by 5 bases, the J end by 4 bases, with 11 bases between. The CDR3: CASSLGGGTEAFF. The CDR3 DNA reads as TGTGCCAGCAGCCTCGGGGGGGGCACTGAAGCTTTCTTT.

Only a few counts were recorded for this clone. This rearrangement joins TRBV7-3 to TRBJ2-3; possible D gene TRBD2, 5 bases. The V end lost 1 base, the J end lost 1 base, and 9 bases lay between the germline ends. Germline CDR1 reads SGHTA; CDR2 reads FQGTGA. This CDR3 spans 15 amino acids. The CDR3 loop is CASSLNPAGTDTQYF. CDR3 sequence (DNA): TGTGCCAGCAGCTTAAATCCAGCGGGCACAGATACGCAGTATTTT.

This clone was found a few times. The chain couples TRBV30 to TRBJ1-2; 7 bases map to TRBD1. The J segment lost 4 bases and the V segment lost 4 bases, leaving 3 bases of the junction unmatched. The germline CDR1 and CDR2 sequences are GTSNPN and SVGIG (reference sequence). The CDR3 sequence is 12 residues long. CDR3 region: CAWTTGSYGYTF. In nucleotides, the CDR3 is TGTGCCTGGACGACAGGGAGCTATGGCTACACCTTC. The full variable domain, in which reference TRBV30 and TRBJ1-2 provide the parts outside the CDR3, is SQTIHQWPATLVQPVGSPLSLECTVEGTSNPNLYWYRQAAGRGLQLLFYSVGIGQISSEVPQNLSASRPQDRQFILSSKKLLLSDSGFYLCAWTTGSYGYTFGSGTRLTVV.

The chain uses TRBV9 and TRBJ2-2, with D possibly matching TRBD1 (6 bases). Germline CDR1 is SGDLS and CDR2 is YYNGEE. The length of the CDR3 is 15 residues. Trimming pared 7 bases from V and 4 bases from J, leaving 17 bases between. The CDR3 loop reads CASDWAGDGTGELFF. The CDR3 bases are TGTGCCAGCGATTGGGCAGGGGACGGCACCGGGGAGCTGTTTTTT.

The chain couples TRBV2 to TRBJ2-3; TRBD1 is a possible D gene (6 bases). The CDR3 loop spans 16 amino acids. Germline V gives CDR1 SNHLY, CDR2 FYNNEI. Trimming pared 5 bases from V and 2 bases from J, leaving 17 bases between. The CDR3 coding sequence is TGTGCCAGCAGTTCAATCACAGGGTTAACCACAGATACGCAGTATTTT. Its translation is CASSSITGLTTDTQYF.

The rearrangement links TRBV5-1 to TRBJ1-1; a weak D match, TRBD1 (6 bases). Trimming removed 4 bases at V and 6 bases at J, with 10 bases between. Germline loops: CDR1 SGHRS, CDR2 YFSETQ. The CDR3 length is 12 residues. The CDR3 spells CASSVQGPEAFF. DNA of the CDR3: TGCGCCAGCAGCGTACAGGGACCTGAAGCTTTCTTT.

This clone has more than one count but fewer than ten. V usage is TRBV28 and J usage is TRBJ1-5, with D possibly matching TRBD1 (5 bases). The CDR3 contains 14 residues. Looked up from germline, CDR1 is MDHEN and CDR2 is SYDVKM. V was clipped by 11 bases and J by 3 bases, with 17 bases between them. The CDR3 region is CAANGGLHNQPQHF. CDR3 nucleotides: TGTGCCGCAAATGGGGGACTGCACAATCAGCCCCAGCATTTT.